These 5 T cell receptor beta chains were all obtained from the same sample, sequenced in a study of T cells in Graves' hyperthyroidism and ophthalmopathy. Amplification of TCR beta CDR3 regions was performed using RNA transcripts as template. When the TCR CDR3 underwent first-round RT-PCR, the HTBI primer set was used. TCRdb re-called the multiplex PCR reads with MiXCR, one entry per CDR3 protein. The sample shows fewer than 450,000 distinct CDR3 sequences, about 15% of them seen only once. The sample consisted of blood. Receptors were obtained from a woman under 40 with Graves' hyperthyroidism that later progressed to Graves' ophthalmopathy.

This clonotype came up many times. V usage is TRBV11-2 and J usage is TRBJ1-6; TRBD1 matches at 9 bases. V lost 5 bases and J lost 7; bases outside the gene matches: 6. The V gene's germline CDR1 is SGHAT and CDR2 FQNNGV. The CDR3 length is 15 residues. The CDR3 DNA is TGTGCCAGCAGCCTACTGGGACAGGGAAATTCACCCCTCCACTTT. It encodes CASSLLGQGNSPLHF.

This clonotype was seen repeatedly, ten times or more. The J gene is TRBJ2-3, the V gene TRBV11-3, with D possibly being TRBD1 (6 bases). The germline gives CDR1 SGHNT, CDR2 YENEEA. V was shortened by 2 bases and J by 6 bases, with 6 bases between the two germline ends. This CDR3 spans 12 amino acids. CDR3 sequence (DNA): TGTGCCAGCAGCTTACAGGGGGATACGCAGTATTTT. Translating gives CASSLQGDTQYF.

The V call is TRBV7-9, the J call TRBJ2-5; no firm D call. Germline V gives CDR1 SEHNR, CDR2 FQNEAQ (reference sequence). The CDR3 is 13 residues long. Trimming stripped 2 bases from V and 5 bases from J, with 9 bases between. The CDR3 reads CASSLSGQETQYF. Here the CDR3 DNA reads TGTGCCAGCAGCTTAAGTGGGCAGGAGACCCAGTACTTC.

Comment on this clonotype: A read error may explain this, as a much larger clone is one base away. The J gene is TRBJ2-5, the V gene TRBV4-2; weak D call: TRBD1 (6 bases). Germline CDR1 and CDR2: LGHNA and YNFKEQ. The CDR3 sequence is 16 residues long. CDR3 amino acids: CASSGRGTSIQETQHF. The CDR3 DNA sequence: TGTGCCAGCAGCGGAAGGGGGACGTCAATTCAAGAGACCCAGCACTTC.

This chain's CDR3 is CAWSHGQGLSTDTQYF. The CDR3 coding sequence is TGTGCCTGGAGCCACGGACAGGGGTTGAGCACAGATACGCAGTATTTT. The chain combines TRBV30 with TRBJ2-3, with 9 bases matching TRBD1. This CDR3 is built from 16 residues. Germline-derived CDR1 and CDR2 are GTSNPN and SVGIG (reference sequence). V trimming: 3 bases; J trimming: 0 bases; junction bases outside the gene matches: 7.